The 5 T cell receptor beta chains in this list originate from one sample, sequenced in a study of T cell repertoires in cytomegalovirus infection. The antigens these receptors bind are not known. TCRdb fed the reads into MiXCR, producing one record per CDR3 protein. This table has approximately 470,000 distinct CDR3 sequences, approximately 42% appearing once. Sequencing was performed on cultured PBMCs, taken from culture after CMV antigen stimulation. These receptors were obtained from a human donor in good health (CMV status not recorded). Some clones in this sample may be carry-over from other donors' samples.

J is TRBJ1-1 and V is TRBV6-2 or TRBV6-3, with 9 bases that match TRBD1. With V trimmed by 5 bases and J by 3 bases, 16 bases remained unmatched. The CDR3 covers 18 residues. Germline V gene data show CDR1 as MNHEY and CDR2 as SVGEGT. The DNA of the CDR3 is TGTGCCAGCAGTGAGCCCGGACAGGGGTGGCGAATGGACACTGAAGCTTTCTTT. Its translation: CASSEPGQGWRMDTEAFF.

The chain links TRBV20-1 to TRBJ2-7; 12 bases match TRBD2. The CDR3 is made up of 15 amino acids. The germline V gene has CDR1 DFQATT and CDR2 SNEGSKA (reference sequence). V was clipped by 5 bases and J by 3 bases; unmatched bases: 8. The CDR3 nucleotides are TGCAGTGCTCCGGAGACTAGCGGGAGAGACTACGAGCAGTACTTC. It is translated as CSAPETSGRDYEQYF.

The count of this clonotype is one. The chain combines TRBV2 with TRBJ2-1, with D perhaps TRBD1 (5 bases). The CDR3 length is 14 residues. The germline CDR1 and CDR2 sequences are SNHLY and FYNNEI. Trimming took 7 bases from V and 2 from J, leaving 12 bases between them. The CDR3 spells CASIPGRAYNEQFF. DNA of the CDR3: TGTGCCAGCATCCCGGGCAGGGCCTACAATGAGCAGTTCTTC.

V gene TRBV27 combines with J gene TRBJ1-1; D perhaps matches TRBD1 (5 bases). The CDR3 runs 14 residues. The V gene lost 5 bases and the J gene lost 1 base, with 11 bases spanning the gap. Germline assignment: CDR1 MNHEY and CDR2 SMNVEV (reference sequence). DNA for the CDR3: TGTGCCAGCAGTCCCAGGGCCTGGAACACTGAAGCTTTCTTT. Its translation is CASSPRAWNTEAFF.

This chain connects TRBV6-2 or TRBV6-3 to TRBJ1-1; weak D call: TRBD1 (5 bases). V lost 6 bases and J lost 0, with 14 bases in between. The CDR3 totals 15 residues. Germline CDR1 reads MNHEY; CDR2 reads SVGEGT. CDR3 in DNA: TGTGCCAGCAGCCTGGGGCAGTGGGTGAACACTGAAGCTTTCTTT. Its translation: CASSLGQWVNTEAFF.